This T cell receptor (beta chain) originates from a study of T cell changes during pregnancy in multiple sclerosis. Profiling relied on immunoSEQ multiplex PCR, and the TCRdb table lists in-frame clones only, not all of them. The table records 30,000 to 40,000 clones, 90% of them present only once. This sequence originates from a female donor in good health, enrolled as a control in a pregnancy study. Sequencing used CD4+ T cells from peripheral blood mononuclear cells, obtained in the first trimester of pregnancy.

This chain's CDR3 is CASSPGTLIGTDTQYF. The CDR3, as DNA: TGTGCCAGTAGTCCCGGGACTCTTATTGGCACAGATACGCAGTATTTT. The chain has TRBV19 and TRBJ2-3, with D perhaps matching TRBD2 (6 bases). CDR3 size: 16 residues. V lost 5 bases and J lost 1, with 16 bases in between. The germline gives CDR1 LNHDA, CDR2 SQIVND (reference sequence).